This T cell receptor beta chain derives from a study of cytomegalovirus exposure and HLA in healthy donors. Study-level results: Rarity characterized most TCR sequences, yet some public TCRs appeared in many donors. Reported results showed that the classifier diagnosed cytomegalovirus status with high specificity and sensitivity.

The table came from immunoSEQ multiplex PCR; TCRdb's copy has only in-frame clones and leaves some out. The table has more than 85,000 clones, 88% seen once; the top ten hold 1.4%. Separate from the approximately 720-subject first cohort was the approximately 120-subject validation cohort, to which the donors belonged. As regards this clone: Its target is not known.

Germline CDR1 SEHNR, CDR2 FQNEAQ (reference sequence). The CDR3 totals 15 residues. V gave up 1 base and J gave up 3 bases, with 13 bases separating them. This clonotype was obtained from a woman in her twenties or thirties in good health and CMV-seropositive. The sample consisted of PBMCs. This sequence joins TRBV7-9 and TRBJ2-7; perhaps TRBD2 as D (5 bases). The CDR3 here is CASSLGASLNYEQYF. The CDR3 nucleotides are TGTGCCAGCAGCTTAGGGGCTAGCCTAAACTACGAGCAGTACTTC.